This TCR beta chain was profiled in a study of shared clonotypes between healthy human individuals. Study-wide points: Generally, naive subsets came out with larger estimated richness than memory subsets.

The repertoire was sequenced with immunoSEQ multiplex PCR; TCRdb's copy has only in-frame clones and lacks some. The sample holds about 820,000 clones, 80% to 95% seen once. Only CD45RO-negative cells positively selected for CCR7 counted as naive CD8 cells, so terminally differentiated effector memory CD45RA+ cells were excluded. In the case of this clone: Its antigen is currently unknown.

The CDR3 has 16 amino acids. In germline, CDR1 is SNHLY, CDR2 FYNNEI. The germline V and J ends were trimmed by 1 base and 3 bases, with 15 bases remaining between them. The V call is TRBV2, the J call TRBJ1-2; D perhaps matches TRBD1 (5 bases). The source of this sequence is a young man in good health. Sequencing was performed on naive CD8+ T cells sorted from blood. This CDR3 is CASSEEGTEGDYGYTF. In nucleotides, the CDR3 is TGTGCCAGCAGTGAAGAAGGGACGGAGGGCGACTATGGCTACACCTTC. Using reference TRBV2 and TRBJ1-2 for the parts outside the CDR3, the full variable domain is EPEVTQTPSHQVTQMGQEVILRCVPISNHLYFYWYRQILGQKVEFLVSFYNNEISEKSEIFDDQFSVERPDGSNFTLKIRSTKLEDSAMYFCASSEEGTEGDYGYTFGSGTRLTVV.